This TCR beta chain was recorded in a study of chemoradiotherapy in HPV16-positive cancers. Samples were taken several times over chemoradiotherapy. General study findings and limits: Functional assays defining HPV-specific T cells used only two HPV16-positive patients. Candidate HPV-specific clones and E7-related TCR motifs grew in tumor during treatment.

The method was immunoSEQ multiplex PCR; TCRdb's version includes in-frame clones alone and lacks a portion of them. The repertoire holds tens of thousands of clones, with roughly nine tenths as singletons. The V segment lost 3 bases and the J segment 3 bases; nucleotides outside the gene matches: 8. The length of the CDR3 is 17 residues. Germline V gene lookup returns CDR1 LNHDA and CDR2 SQIVND (reference sequence). About this clone: The antigen is unknown.

Here the sequenced sample was blood, taken from a patient who underwent chemoradiotherapy. The chain employs TRBV19 and TRBJ2-1, with 10 bases lining up with TRBD2. This TCR came from a human donor with HPV-associated anogenital cancer. The CDR3 sequence: CASSMSPSSGSYNEQFF. DNA for the CDR3: TGTGCCAGTAGTATGTCCCCTTCTAGCGGGAGCTACAATGAGCAGTTCTTC. The full variable domain, its missing parts supplied by reference TRBV19 and TRBJ2-1, is DGGITQSPKYLFRKEGQNVTLSCEQNLNHDAMYWYRQDPGQGLRLIYYSQIVNDFQKGDIAEGYSVSREKKESFPLTVTSAQKNPTAFYLCASSMSPSSGSYNEQFFGPGTRLTVL.